The T cell receptor (beta chain) described here comes from a study of human T cells and chemical hapten exposure. Study conclusions and caveats: Alopecia was present in the donors, so their immune response may differ from healthy people's.

TCRdb analysed the RACE reads with MiXCR anew, one entry per CDR3 protein. The sample contains fewer than 130,000 distinct CDR3 sequences, about 11% of which appear only once. Of note for this clonotype: No antigen is known for it.

As to time point: patch test 1, 2 weeks after DPC sensitization. As to treatment: therapeutic diphenylcyclopropenone sensitization with weekly scalp DPC. Total RNA came from unfractionated whole blood. The CDR3 contains 13 residues. CDR1 is LNHDA, CDR2 SQIVND, per germline (reference sequence). V gave up 4 bases and J gave up 4 bases, with 8 bases separating them. The TCR sequence derives from a woman aged 35 to 49 with alopecia areata. Some clones in this sample may be carry-over from other donors' samples. The sample in question was whole blood, obtained in connection with sensitization to the hapten diphenylcyclopropenone (DPC). The chain couples TRBV19 to TRBJ1-5; D unresolved. In nucleotides, the CDR3 is TGTGCCAGTAGTAGTCAGGTAAATCAGCCCCAGCATTTT. It encodes CASSSQVNQPQHF. The entire variable domain, with the rest obtained from reference TRBV19 and TRBJ1-5, is as follows: DGGITQSPKYLFRKEGQNVTLSCEQNLNHDAMYWYRQDPGQGLRLIYYSQIVNDFQKGDIAEGYSVSREKKESFPLTVTSAQKNPTAFYLCASSSQVNQPQHFGDGTRLSIL.